The rows below give T cell receptor beta chains drawn from one sample of a study of OX40 agonist ivuxolimab in advanced cancers. The assay was immunoSEQ multiplex PCR, and TCRdb's table has in-frame clones only and misses some. The table includes some 6,700 clones, less than 95% detected once. The specimen was CD4+ or CD8+ T cells sorted from blood, collected in a trial of the OX40 agonist ivuxolimab. Receptors originate from an adult with an advanced solid tumor such as melanoma, head and neck, liver or kidney cancer. CDR3s include the opening cysteine and the closing phenylalanine or tryptophan.

J	V	CDR3
TRBJ1-1	TRBV10-3	CAISELDKLNTEAFF
TRBJ1-1	TRBV6-5	CASNAVVNTEAFF
TRBJ2-1	TRBV25-1	CASSPQGGYNEQFF
TRBJ2-3	TRBV18	CASSTRGHGTDTQYF
TRBJ2-7	TRBV6-5	CASSYSKASGIYEQYF
TRBJ1-2	TRBV2	CASRWTNTAGYTF
TRBJ2-1	TRBV27	CASRSWYNEQFF
TRBJ2-1	TRBV7-3	CASSVSFRNNEQFF
TRBJ2-1	TRBV28	CASSSPRSSYNEQFF
TRBJ1-5	TRBV6-1	CASRQSGYGNQPQHF
TRBJ2-7	TRBV6-1	CASSDLDRPVSYEQYF
TRBJ1-5	TRBV5-5	CASSLVHSNQPQHF
TRBJ1-5	TRBV5-8	CASSLEGSRGPQHF
TRBJ1-5	TRBV7-9	CASSPGQGGGQPQHF
TRBJ2-3	TRBV6-1	CASSLAGSTDTQYF
TRBJ1-1	TRBV27	CASSLAGQPIEAFF
TRBJ2-5	TRBV5-1	CASSLPTGGKETQYF
TRBJ2-2	TRBV10-3	CAIRGEGGTGELFF
TRBJ2-7	TRBV7-3	CASSLSPGEAYEQYF
TRBJ1-6	TRBV5-1	CASSLPGQNSSPLHF
TRBJ1-3	TRBV5-1	CASSPFGAGQGNTIYF
TRBJ2-1	TRBV30	CAWSVSVVGNEQFF
TRBJ1-1	TRBV7-2	CASSQNRDLLLGAFF
TRBJ2-7	TRBV28	CASKGAGALGYEQYF
TRBJ2-1	TRBV28	CASSFMNYEEQFF
TRBJ2-1	TRBV5-1	CASSLGLAGLNEQFF
TRBJ2-5	TRBV5-1	CASSLNGWGQETQYF
TRBJ2-7	TRBV28	CATKKSYEQYF